The subject of this entry is one T cell receptor beta chain. These data come from a study of T cells in localized non-small cell lung cancer. The protocol was immunoSEQ multiplex PCR, while the TCRdb copy is restricted to in-frame clones and leaves out a portion. This sample has more than 45,000 clones, with about nine tenths found just once. V was pared by 0 bases and J by 2 bases, with 8 bases of the junction left unmatched. The CDR3 spans 16 residues. Germline lookup yields CDR1 SGHKS and CDR2 YYEKEE (reference sequence). This receptor was obtained from a male donor older than 55 with stage III squamous cell lung carcinoma. The sample here was peripheral blood, taken before any cancer treatment. This sequence joins TRBV5-5 and TRBJ2-7; 7 bases map to TRBD2. The CDR3 sequence: CASSLGLARSPYEQYF. CDR3 nucleotides: TGTGCCAGCAGCTTGGGACTAGCCCGATCCCCCTACGAGCAGTACTTC.